Detailed here is one T cell receptor beta chain. The same CDR3 is also encoded by other DNA sequences in this sample. This sample is drawn from a study of cytomegalovirus exposure and HLA in healthy donors. It was with 60 Vbeta and 13 Jbeta primers that the PCR ran. The table came from immunoSEQ multiplex PCR; TCRdb's copy has only in-frame clones and leaves some out. The sample gives under 100,000 clones, approximately 80% of which show up once; 2.5% to 4% is in the top ten. CDR1 is SGDLS and CDR2 is YYNGEE in the germline V gene. CDR3 length equals 15 residues. The V gene end was trimmed by 0 bases and the J gene end by 3 bases; junction bases not matched to a gene: 2.

The TCR was taken from a man in his fifties in good health and CMV-seronegative. V is TRBV9 and J is TRBJ2-1; TRBD2 agrees at 8 bases. What was sequenced was PBMCs. CDR3 region: CASSVAGGDYNEQFF. CDR3 bases: TGTGCCAGCAGCGTAGCCGGGGGGGACTACAATGAGCAGTTCTTC.